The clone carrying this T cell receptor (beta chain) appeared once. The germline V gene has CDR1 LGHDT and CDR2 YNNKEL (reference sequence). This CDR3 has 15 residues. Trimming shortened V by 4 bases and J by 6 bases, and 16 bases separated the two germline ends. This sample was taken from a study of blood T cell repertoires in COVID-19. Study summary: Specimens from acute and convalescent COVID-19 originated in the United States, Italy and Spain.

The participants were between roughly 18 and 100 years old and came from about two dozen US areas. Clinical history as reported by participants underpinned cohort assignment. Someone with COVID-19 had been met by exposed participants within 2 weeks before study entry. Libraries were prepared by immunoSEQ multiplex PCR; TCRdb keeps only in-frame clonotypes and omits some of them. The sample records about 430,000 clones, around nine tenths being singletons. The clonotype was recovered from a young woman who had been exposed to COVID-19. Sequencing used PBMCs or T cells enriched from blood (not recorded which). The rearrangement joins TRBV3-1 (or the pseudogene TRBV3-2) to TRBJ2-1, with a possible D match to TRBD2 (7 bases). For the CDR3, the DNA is TGTGCCAGCAGCCCGCGCGGGGGCGGGAGCAATGAGCAGTTCTTC. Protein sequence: CASSPRGGGSNEQFF.